A single sample is the source of the 21 T cell receptor beta chains below, sequenced in a study of Ad26.COV2.S vaccination and SARS-CoV-2 variants (TCRdb year 2021). This specimen's treatment or condition label, per the study, means: 19 received Ad26.COV2.S at low or high dose, single or two shots; about 5 received placebo; per-sample allocation not given. For vaccine and placebo recipients, repertoires were sequenced using samples collected on day 63 after the first injection. Library creation used the immunoSEQ multiplex PCR assay. Not all clones reach the TCRdb copy of this immuneACCESS table, which keeps in-frame sequences only. Checked studies attribute under half of the gap to unresolved V genes and leave the rest unexplained. This sample gives roughly 410,000 clones in total; under 90% of them show up just once. The ten largest make up roughly 7.4% of the sample. The sample was peripheral blood, taken in a trial of Ad26.COV2.S vaccine versus placebo. Receptor source: a person between 18 and 65 years old who received the Ad26.COV2.S COVID-19 vaccine or a placebo.

The J gene is TRBJ2-3, the V gene TRBV6-2 or TRBV6-3, with D possibly matching TRBD2 (5 bases). This CDR3 has 14 amino acids. Germline V gene lookup returns CDR1 MNHEY and CDR2 SVGEGT. V lost 0 bases to trimming and J lost 4 bases, with 8 bases between them. The CDR3 bases are TGTGCCAGCAGTTACTCGACGGGGTCAGATACGCAGTATTTT. Its protein product is CASSYSTGSDTQYF.

This clone was detected once. V is TRBV7-9 and J is TRBJ2-3; 7 bases agree with TRBD2. This CDR3 spans 14 amino acids. Germline V gene data show CDR1 as SEHNR and CDR2 as FQNEAQ (reference sequence). V was clipped by 1 base and J by 5 bases; unmatched bases: 3. CDR3 residues: CASSLGLAIDTQYF. In DNA, the CDR3 is TGTGCCAGCAGCTTAGGACTAGCAATAGATACGCAGTATTTT. Looking up the rest from reference TRBV7-9 and TRBJ2-3 gives the full variable domain: DTGVSQNPRHKITKRGQNVTFRCDPISEHNRLYWYRQTLGQGPEFLTYFQNEAQLEKSRLLSDRFSAERPKGSFSTLEIQRTEQGDSAMYLCASSLGLAIDTQYFGPGTRLTVL.

The rearrangement links TRBV3-1 (or the pseudogene TRBV3-2) to TRBJ1-5, with unresolved D. V lost 0 bases to trimming and J lost 9 bases, with 12 bases between them. In germline, CDR1 is LGHDT, CDR2 YNNKEL (reference sequence). The CDR3 has 14 amino acids. CDR3 in DNA: TGTGCCAGCAGCCAAGATTACGGGGTACGGCCCCAGCATTTT. Translation: CASSQDYGVRPQHF.

This clone was found a few times. This chain joins TRBV7-9 and TRBJ1-2; TRBD1 matches at 7 bases. The germline V gene encodes CDR1 SEHNR and CDR2 FQNEAQ (reference sequence). The CDR3 is 14 residues long. Unmatched junction bases numbered 7, after V lost 1 base and J lost 8 bases. CDR3 residues: CASSLEQGRMGYTF. In DNA form, the CDR3 reads TGTGCCAGCAGCTTAGAACAGGGGAGAATGGGCTACACCTTC.

The V gene is TRBV7-6, the J gene TRBJ2-7; TRBD2 aligns across 9 bases. This CDR3 comprises 16 residues. V trimming: 1 base; J trimming: 4 bases; junction bases outside the gene matches: 8. The germline V gene has CDR1 SGHVS and CDR2 FNYEAQ. The CDR3 loop is CASSLEVAGAEYEQYF. CDR3 sequence (DNA): TGTGCCAGCAGCTTAGAAGTAGCGGGAGCAGAGTACGAGCAGTACTTC.

This chain links TRBV12-3 or TRBV12-4 with TRBJ1-3; D not resolved. Trimming removed 10 bases from V and 4 bases from J, with 14 bases in between. The CDR3 covers 13 residues. As DNA, the CDR3 is TGTGCCACCCATCGGACTGGAGGAAACACCATATATTTT. It encodes CATHRTGGNTIYF.

V is TRBV30 and J is TRBJ1-2, with a weak D call TRBD1 (6 bases). This CDR3 comprises 11 residues. Germline-derived CDR1 and CDR2 are GTSNPN and SVGIG (reference sequence). DNA for the CDR3: TGTGGGGGGGCTCGTCTATATGGCTACACCTTC. Translating it yields CGGARLYGYTF.

This clone was observed a few times. The chain recombines TRBV5-4 with TRBJ1-4; the D gene is possibly TRBD1 (6 bases). This CDR3 has 15 amino acids. Germline V gene lookup returns CDR1 SGHNT and CDR2 YYREEE (reference sequence). The V gene lost 1 base and the J gene lost 4 bases, with 11 bases spanning the gap. This CDR3 reads CASSLRGANNEKLFF. DNA for the CDR3: TGTGCCAGCAGCTTGAGGGGGGCCAATAATGAAAAACTGTTTTTT.

The sample holds a few counts of this clone. J is TRBJ1-1 and V is TRBV19; D not resolved. The CDR3 has 12 amino acids. V lost 10 bases and J 3 bases, leaving 12 bases between the germline ends. Germline CDR1 and CDR2: LNHDA and SQIVND (reference sequence). This CDR3 reads CATEGGDTEAFF. CDR3 nucleotide sequence: TGTGCCACCGAGGGCGGGGACACTGAAGCTTTCTTT.

This chain uses TRBV20-1 with TRBJ2-7; 8 nucleotides line up with TRBD1. V dropped 3 bases and J dropped 2; count of bases not matched to a gene: 6. This CDR3 region has 14 residues. Looked up from germline, CDR1 is DFQATT and CDR2 is SNEGSKA (reference sequence). The CDR3: CSASPGQVPYEQYF. CDR3 nucleotide sequence: TGCAGTGCTAGTCCGGGACAGGTCCCCTACGAGCAGTACTTC.

This clone occurred many times. V usage is TRBV11-3 and J usage is TRBJ1-1; possibly TRBD1 for D (5 bases). CDR3 size: 12 residues. V lost 5 bases and J lost 11, with 15 bases in between. Germline CDR1 is SGHNT and CDR2 is YENEEA. The CDR3 DNA sequence: TGTGCCAGCAGCGCTAGGACCTGGGGCGCTTTCTTT. It is translated as CASSARTWGAFF.

This clone was counted between two and nine times. This rearrangement joins TRBV5-6 to TRBJ1-1; D is ambiguous. The length of the CDR3 is 11 residues. The germline V and J ends were trimmed by 1 base and 6 bases, with 4 bases remaining between them. The germline CDR1 and CDR2 sequences are SGHDT and YYEEEE. CDR3 DNA: TGTGCCAGCAGCTTGATGGCTGAAGCTTTCTTT. It encodes CASSLMAEAFF.

V and J are TRBV7-9 and TRBJ2-1; 7 positions match TRBD2. The CDR3 contains 16 residues. Germline CDR1 and CDR2: SEHNR and FQNEAQ (reference sequence). The ends lost 4 bases at V and 8 bases at J; junction bases unmatched: 14. CDR3 DNA sequence: TGTGCCAGCAGCTCCCCCTTTGGGGAGGGCTCCGATGAGCAGTTCTTC. It is translated as CASSSPFGEGSDEQFF.

In its sample, this clone was seen once. J is TRBJ2-7 and V is TRBV11-3; a possible D gene is TRBD2 (5 bases). Germline CDR1 is SGHNT and CDR2 is YENEEA. The ends were cut back, 5 bases at V and 6 bases at J, with 20 bases in the middle. The CDR3 is 15 residues long. The CDR3 sequence: CASSRRTDSKPEQYF. The CDR3 DNA reads as TGTGCCAGCAGCCGAAGAACGGACTCAAAGCCCGAGCAGTACTTC.

J is TRBJ1-3 and V is TRBV6-5, with D hard to call. Looked up from germline, CDR1 is MNHEY and CDR2 is SVGAGI. This CDR3 spans 14 amino acids. The V gene lost 6 bases and the J gene lost 0 bases, with 9 bases spanning the gap. CDR3 in DNA: TGTGCCAGCAGGACGGGAGGCTCTGGAAACACCATATATTTT. Encoded protein: CASRTGGSGNTIYF.

This clone was detected once. The chain recombines TRBV9 with TRBJ2-7, with D uncertain. This CDR3 has 14 amino acids. Germline CDR1 reads SGDLS; CDR2 reads YYNGEE. Trimming stripped 1 base from V and 0 bases from J, with 8 bases between. CDR3 sequence (DNA): TGTGCCAGCAGCGTATTTGGAAGCTCCTACGAGCAGTACTTC. It codes for CASSVFGSSYEQYF.

V and J are TRBV15 and TRBJ1-4, with 12 bases aligning to TRBD1. From germline, CDR1 is LNHNV and CDR2 YYDKDF (reference sequence). The junction had 13 bases not matched to a gene; V was cut back by 4 bases and J by 7 bases. The CDR3 sequence is 18 residues long. In DNA, the CDR3 is TGTGCCACCAGCATGGGGGACAGGGGGCCTTTACGCCGTGAAAAACTGTTTTTT. Amino acid sequence: CATSMGDRGPLRREKLFF.

This rearrangement joins TRBV10-2 to TRBJ2-7, with D perhaps TRBD1 or TRBD2 (5 bases each). Trimming pared 4 bases from V and 3 bases from J, leaving 16 bases between. The CDR3 has 15 amino acids. In germline, CDR1 is WSHSY, CDR2 SAAADI. DNA of the CDR3: TGCGCCAGCAGTGGGCCCGAGGGGCACTACTACGAGCAGTACTTC. Its protein is CASSGPEGHYYEQYF.

The chain links TRBV4-2 to TRBJ1-5, with TRBD1 matching over 7 bases. The CDR3 sequence is 15 residues long. The V and J ends lost 4 bases and 4 bases, in that order; junction bases with no gene match: 7. CDR1 and CDR2 (germline): LGHNA, YNFKEQ. This CDR3 reads CASSLTGTENQPQHF. In DNA form, the CDR3 reads TGTGCCAGCAGCCTCACCGGGACAGAGAATCAGCCCCAGCATTTT.

This CDR3 reads CASRFREGLNEQFF. CDR3 nucleotides: TGTGCCAGCAGGTTCCGGGAGGGCCTCAATGAGCAGTTCTTC. The chain employs TRBV6-5 and TRBJ2-1; 8 positions agree with TRBD2. Germline V gene lookup returns CDR1 MNHEY and CDR2 SVGAGI. CDR3 length: 14 amino acids. Trimming at V came to 6 bases and at J to 6 bases, leaving 7 bases not matched to a gene.

The gene calls are TRBV2 and TRBJ1-1; D not resolved. Trimming left V 4 bases short and J 0 bases short, with 9 bases between. The CDR3 contains 14 residues. Looked up from germline, CDR1 is SNHLY and CDR2 is FYNNEI. CDR3 protein: CASSVGKLNTEAFF. CDR3 coding DNA: TGTGCCAGCAGTGTGGGTAAACTGAACACTGAAGCTTTCTTT.